A selection of T cell receptor beta chains follows, all from one sample in a study of T cells in Graves' hyperthyroidism and ophthalmopathy. Using its own MiXCR run on the multiplex PCR reads, TCRdb lists one record per CDR3 protein. The sample contains a few hundred thousand distinct CDR3 sequences, 14% to 15% of which appear only once. Sequenced sample: blood. These receptors were obtained from a woman aged 25 to 39 with Graves' hyperthyroidism. CDR3s include the opening cysteine and the closing phenylalanine or tryptophan. A D gene is named only where the DNA matches it firmly. A clone size is listed for some rows: how often the clone was seen (once, few, many), or a class if it is expanded.

>TRBD1|many|TRBJ1-5|TRBV10-3
CAISPGTGIRSNQPQHF
TGTGCCATCAGTCCCGGGACAGGGATCCGCAGCAATCAGCCCCAGCATTTT
>NA|few|TRBJ1-6|TRBV9
CASSVDVNSPLHF
TGTGCCAGCAGCGTAGACGTGAATTCACCCCTCCACTTT
>TRBD1|NA|TRBJ2-1|TRBV6-1
CASRSGQGNYNEQFF
TGTGCCAGCAGATCCGGACAGGGAAATTACAATGAGCAGTTCTTC
>NA|many|TRBJ2-7|TRBV7-2
CASSTTGGSGYEQYF
TGTGCCAGCAGCACGACAGGAGGGAGTGGATACGAGCAGTACTTC
>TRBD1|NA|TRBJ1-2|TRBV7-9
CASSFGDRVNYGYTF
TGTGCCAGCAGCTTTGGAGACAGGGTAAACTATGGCTACACCTTC
>TRBD2|few|TRBJ2-1|TRBV3-1
CASSQESGWRLATSLGNEQFF
TGTGCCAGCAGCCAAGAATCCGGTTGGAGACTAGCCACTTCGTTGGGCAATGAGCAGTTCTTC
>TRBD2|many|TRBJ2-2|TRBV18
CASSPQTSGSVTGELFF
TGTGCCAGCTCACCACAAACTAGCGGGAGTGTCACCGGGGAGCTGTTTTTT
>TRBD2|few|TRBJ2-1|TRBV30
CAWTGGGPHEQFF
TGTGCCTGGACCGGGGGAGGGCCGCATGAGCAGTTCTTC
>TRBD1|many|TRBJ2-5|TRBV6-1
CASSEEGQGDQETQYF
TGTGCCAGCAGTGAAGAGGGACAGGGCGACCAAGAGACCCAGTACTTC
>NA|NA|TRBJ2-2|TRBV9
CASSVVGRAPSNTGELFF
TGTGCCAGCAGCGTAGTCGGAAGGGCCCCATCGAACACCGGGGAGCTGTTTTTT
>NA|few|TRBJ1-1|TRBV6-2/TRBV6-3
CASSYSIREGGTEAFF
TGTGCCAGCAGTTACTCGATCAGGGAAGGGGGCACTGAAGCTTTCTTT
>NA|few|TRBJ2-7|TRBV15
CATSRDPGRTYEQYF
TGTGCCACCAGCAGAGATCCTGGACGGACCTACGAGCAGTACTTC
>NA|many|TRBJ1-1|TRBV19
CASRRQDTEAFF
TGTGCCAGTCGAAGACAGGACACTGAAGCTTTCTTT
>TRBD1|many|TRBJ1-5|TRBV18
CASSRGDRGPFSNQPQHF
TGTGCCAGCTCACGAGGGGACAGGGGGCCATTTAGCAATCAGCCCCAGCATTTT
>TRBD1|many|TRBJ1-2|TRBV12-3/TRBV12-4
CASSFLLQGEYGYTF
TGTGCCAGCAGTTTTCTGTTACAGGGGGAATATGGCTACACCTTC
>TRBD1|many|TRBJ1-1|TRBV3-1
CASSLNRGNTEAFF
TGTGCCAGCAGCCTCAACAGGGGGAACACTGAAGCTTTCTTT
>NA|many|TRBJ2-1|TRBV28
CASSLLLRNNEQFF
TGTGCCAGCAGTTTATTGCTTAGAAACAATGAGCAGTTCTTC
>TRBD2|many|TRBJ2-1|TRBV11-1
CASSKTSGSSYNEQFF
TGTGCCAGCAGCAAAACTAGCGGGAGCTCCTACAATGAGCAGTTCTTC
>TRBD1|many|TRBJ2-3|TRBV12-3/TRBV12-4
CASSRRTGGTDTQYF
TGTGCCAGCAGCCGACGAACAGGGGGCACAGATACGCAGTATTTT
>NA|many|TRBJ2-7|TRBV3-1
CASSQIAAYEQYF
TGTGCCAGCAGCCAAATAGCGGCCTACGAGCAGTACTTC
>TRBD1|NA|TRBJ2-1|TRBV15
CATSREGGPQGTLFSYNEQFF
TGTGCCACCAGCAGAGAAGGCGGGCCACAGGGGACCCTCTTCTCCTACAATGAGCAGTTCTTC
>TRBD2|few|TRBJ2-1|TRBV29-1
CSVLGLAELNPSYNEQFF
TGCAGCGTTCTGGGACTAGCGGAGCTTAACCCCTCCTACAATGAGCAGTTCTTC
>TRBD2|few|TRBJ2-5|TRBV20-1
CSAYPGLAGETQYF
TGCAGTGCTTATCCGGGACTAGCGGGAGAGACCCAGTACTTC
>TRBD2|once|TRBJ2-7|TRBV30
CAWSAGGSSYEQYF
TGTGCCTGGAGTGCGGGGGGAAGCTCCTACGAGCAGTACTTC
>NA|once|TRBJ1-5|TRBV6-2/TRBV6-3
CASSAGTARYNQPQHF
TGTGCCAGCAGTGCCGGGACGGCTCGCTACAATCAGCCCCAGCATTTT
>NA|NA|TRBJ1-5|TRBV18
CASSSGSGRGQPQHF
TGTGCCAGCTCCAGCGGTAGCGGCCGGGGTCAGCCCCAGCATTTT
>TRBD2|NA|TRBJ2-1|TRBV3-1
CASSQGPLAGVEQFF
TGTGCCAGCAGCCAAGGTCCACTAGCGGGAGTGGAGCAGTTCTTC
>TRBD1|NA|TRBJ1-2|TRBV5-1
CASSYDRGSGYTF
TGCGCCAGCAGCTACGACAGGGGGTCTGGCTACACCTTC
>TRBD2|NA|TRBJ2-1|TRBV4-1
CASSQAPAGGTNEQFF
TGCGCCAGCAGCCAAGCTCCAGCGGGAGGTACCAATGAGCAGTTCTTC
>TRBD2|many|TRBJ2-1|TRBV18
CASSPPREGYNEQFF
TGTGCCAGCTCACCACCCCGGGAGGGCTACAATGAGCAGTTCTTC
>NA|NA|TRBJ1-1|TRBV5-6
CASSPESLNTEAFF
TGTGCCAGCAGTCCAGAGTCTTTGAACACTGAAGCTTTCTTT
>TRBD2|NA|TRBJ2-1|TRBV9
CASSVSGLSNEQFF
TGTGCCAGCAGCGTTAGCGGGTTGAGCAATGAGCAGTTCTTC
>TRBD2|NA|TRBJ2-3|TRBV5-1
CASSAEPSGSTDTQYF
TGCGCCAGCAGCGCAGAGCCTAGCGGGAGCACAGATACGCAGTATTTT
>NA|NA|TRBJ1-1|TRBV6-1
CASSLMQGPNEAFF
TGTGCCAGCAGCCTAATGCAGGGACCCAATGAAGCTTTCTTT
>TRBD2|few|TRBJ2-1|TRBV13
CASSFPSGGVVPGNEQFF
TGTGCCAGCAGCTTCCCATCGGGGGGAGTGGTCCCCGGCAATGAGCAGTTCTTC
>TRBD2|few|TRBJ2-1|TRBV6-1
CASSNGLAGNNEQFF
TGTGCCAGCTCTAATGGACTAGCGGGAAATAATGAGCAGTTCTTC
>TRBD1|many|TRBJ1-2|TRBV6-1
CASSEGGQANYGYTF
TGTGCCAGCAGTGAAGGAGGACAGGCTAACTATGGCTACACCTTC
>TRBD1|few|TRBJ2-7|TRBV12-3/TRBV12-4
CASSLWGQGSYEQYF
TGTGCCAGCAGTTTATGGGGACAGGGCTCCTACGAGCAGTACTTC
>TRBD2|many|TRBJ2-7|TRBV6-2/TRBV6-3
CASSYSAGGPYEQYF
TGTGCCAGCAGTTACTCGGCGGGAGGGCCCTACGAGCAGTACTTC
>TRBD1|many|TRBJ2-7|TRBV28
CASRSDRGATYEQYF
TGTGCCAGCAGGTCAGACAGGGGAGCCACCTACGAGCAGTACTTC
>TRBD2|many|TRBJ2-7|TRBV7-9
CASSFTWASGRNEQYF
TGTGCCAGCAGCTTCACATGGGCTAGCGGGAGAAACGAGCAGTACTTC
>NA|many|TRBJ2-7|TRBV2
CASIYPGVSSYEQYF
TGTGCCAGCATATACCCAGGGGTGAGCTCCTACGAGCAGTACTTC
>NA|few|TRBJ1-2|TRBV6-1
CASSEGPANYGYTF
TGTGCCAGCAGTGAAGGCCCGGCTAACTATGGCTACACCTTC
>TRBD2|many|TRBJ2-1|TRBV7-8
CASSFPSGINEQFF
TGTGCCAGCAGCTTCCCTAGCGGGATTAATGAGCAGTTCTTC
>NA|NA|TRBJ1-1|TRBV5-4
CASSLEQGMTEAFF
TGTGCCAGCAGCTTGGAGCAGGGTATGACTGAAGCTTTCTTT
>TRBD2|NA|TRBJ2-3|TRBV4-1
CASSQRLAGESDTQYF
TGCGCCAGCAGCCAGCGACTAGCGGGAGAGTCAGATACGCAGTATTTT
>TRBD2|many|TRBJ2-2|TRBV24-1
CATSEFGLAPEGELFF
TGTGCCACCAGTGAATTCGGACTAGCGCCCGAAGGGGAGCTGTTTTTT
>NA|few|TRBJ1-4|TRBV9
CASSVASAGRSGEKLFF
TGTGCCAGCAGCGTAGCTTCGGCAGGAAGGTCGGGTGAAAAACTGTTTTTT
>NA|NA|TRBJ2-7|TRBV7-2
CASSLAQSSPIKTYEQYF
TGTGCCAGCAGCTTAGCACAGTCCTCCCCTATCAAGACTTACGAGCAGTACTTC
>TRBD1|many|TRBJ2-5|TRBV5-4
CASKGQAGLGTQYF
TGTGCCAGCAAGGGACAGGCGGGACTGGGGACCCAGTACTTC
>NA|many|TRBJ2-7|TRBV3-1
CASSQSGVRQYF
TGTGCCAGCAGCCAATCAGGGGTCCGGCAGTACTTC
>NA|many|TRBJ2-7|TRBV2
CASTRARSYEQYF
TGTGCCAGCACCAGGGCGCGCAGCTACGAGCAGTACTTC
>TRBD1|NA|TRBJ1-3|TRBV6-1
CASSGTGTGNTIYF
TGTGCCAGCAGCGGGACAGGGACTGGAAACACCATATATTTT
>TRBD1|many|TRBJ1-1|TRBV3-1
CASTVNRGLDTEAFF
TGTGCCAGCACCGTAAACAGGGGGCTAGACACTGAAGCTTTCTTT
>NA|few|TRBJ2-5|TRBV10-2
CASSESEQQETQYF
TGCGCCAGCAGTGAGTCGGAGCAACAAGAGACCCAGTACTTC
>NA|many|TRBJ1-1|TRBV3-1
CASSQDWGSTEAFF
TGTGCCAGCAGCCAAGATTGGGGGTCCACTGAAGCTTTCTTT
>NA|NA|TRBJ2-7|TRBV18
CASSPGRADYEQYF
TGTGCCAGCTCACCTGGTCGAGCAGACTACGAGCAGTACTTC